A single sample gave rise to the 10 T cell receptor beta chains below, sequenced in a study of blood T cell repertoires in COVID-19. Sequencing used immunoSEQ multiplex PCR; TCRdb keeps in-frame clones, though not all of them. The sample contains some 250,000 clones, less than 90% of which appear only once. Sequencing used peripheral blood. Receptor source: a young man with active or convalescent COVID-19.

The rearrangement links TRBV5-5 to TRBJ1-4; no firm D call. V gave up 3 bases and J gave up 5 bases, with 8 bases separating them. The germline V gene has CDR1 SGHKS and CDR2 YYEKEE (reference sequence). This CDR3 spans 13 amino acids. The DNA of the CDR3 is TGTGCCAGCAGCTCCGACTGGAATGAAAAACTGTTTTTT. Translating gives CASSSDWNEKLFF.

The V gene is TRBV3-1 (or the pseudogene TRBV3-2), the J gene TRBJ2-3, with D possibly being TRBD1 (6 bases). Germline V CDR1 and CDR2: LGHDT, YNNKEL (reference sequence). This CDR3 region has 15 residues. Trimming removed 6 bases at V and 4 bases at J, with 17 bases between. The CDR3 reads CASRLRGGSSDTQYF. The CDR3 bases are TGTGCCAGCAGACTCAGAGGGGGTTCGTCAGATACGCAGTATTTT.

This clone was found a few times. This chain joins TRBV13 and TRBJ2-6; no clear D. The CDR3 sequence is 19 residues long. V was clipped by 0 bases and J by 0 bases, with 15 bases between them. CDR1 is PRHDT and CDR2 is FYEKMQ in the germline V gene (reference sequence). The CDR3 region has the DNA TGTGCCAGCAGCTTAGGGCACCGAGACATGGACTCTGGGGCCAACGTCCTGACTTTC. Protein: CASSLGHRDMDSGANVLTF.

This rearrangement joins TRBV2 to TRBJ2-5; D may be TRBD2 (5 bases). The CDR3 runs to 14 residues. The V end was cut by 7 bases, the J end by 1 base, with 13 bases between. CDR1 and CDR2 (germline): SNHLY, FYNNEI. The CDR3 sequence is CASKRSYFQETQYF. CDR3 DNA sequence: TGTGCCAGCAAGCGGAGTTACTTCCAAGAGACCCAGTACTTC. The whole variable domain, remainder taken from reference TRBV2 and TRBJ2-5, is EPEVTQTPSHQVTQMGQEVILRCVPISNHLYFYWYRQILGQKVEFLVSFYNNEISEKSEIFDDQFSVERPDGSNFTLKIRSTKLEDSAMYFCASKRSYFQETQYFGPGTRLLVL.

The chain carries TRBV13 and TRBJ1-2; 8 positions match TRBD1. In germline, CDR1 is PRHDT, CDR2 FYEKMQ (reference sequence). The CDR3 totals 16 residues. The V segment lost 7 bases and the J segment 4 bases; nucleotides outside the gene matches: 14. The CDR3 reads CASTLSLGQVLYGYTF. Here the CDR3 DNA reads TGTGCCAGCACCCTCTCCCTGGGACAGGTACTCTATGGCTACACCTTC.

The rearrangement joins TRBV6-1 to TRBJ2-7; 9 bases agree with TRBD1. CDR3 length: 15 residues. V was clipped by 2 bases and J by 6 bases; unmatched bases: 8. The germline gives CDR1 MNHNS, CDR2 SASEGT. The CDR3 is CASSERGTGLAEQYF. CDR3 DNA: TGTGCCAGCAGTGAAAGGGGGACAGGGCTAGCCGAGCAGTACTTC.

The CDR3 loop reads CASSRIGLIPYEQYF. CDR3 coding DNA: TGTGCCAGCAGCAGGATAGGACTAATCCCCTACGAGCAGTACTTC. The chain has TRBV21-1 and TRBJ2-7; TRBD2, the table's D call, lacks a check against the DNA. TRBV21-1 counts as a pseudogene. This CDR3 region has 15 residues.

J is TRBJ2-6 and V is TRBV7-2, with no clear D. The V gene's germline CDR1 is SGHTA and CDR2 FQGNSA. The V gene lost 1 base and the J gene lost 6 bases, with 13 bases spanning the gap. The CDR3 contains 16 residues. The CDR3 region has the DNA TGTGCCAGCAGCTTAGGCCCCCCAACTGAGGCCAACGTCCTGACTTTC. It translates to CASSLGPPTEANVLTF.

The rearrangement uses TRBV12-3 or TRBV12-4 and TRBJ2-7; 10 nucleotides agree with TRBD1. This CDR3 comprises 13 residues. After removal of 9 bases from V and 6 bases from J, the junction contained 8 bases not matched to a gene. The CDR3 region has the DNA TGTGCCAGTAGACAGGGGGCGTCCAGCGAGCAGTACTTC. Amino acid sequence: CASRQGASSEQYF.

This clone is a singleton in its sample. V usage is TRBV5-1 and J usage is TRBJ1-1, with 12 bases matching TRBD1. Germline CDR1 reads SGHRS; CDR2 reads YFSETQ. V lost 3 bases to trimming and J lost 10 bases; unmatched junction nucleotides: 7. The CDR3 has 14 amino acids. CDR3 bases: TGCGCCAGCAGCTGGGGACAGGGGGCGGTCGGAGCTTTCTTT. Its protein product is CASSWGQGAVGAFF.